This record looks at one TCR beta chain sequence and its context. The data belong to a study of blood T cell repertoires in COVID-19. Study-level information: There were acute and convalescent COVID-19 samples, and they came from the United States, Italy and Spain. The cDNA or gDNA used as material had been derived from T cells, B-cell-depleted T cells, or PBMCs.

CDR3 length: 13 amino acids. Germline V gives CDR1 SEHNR, CDR2 FQNEAQ (reference sequence). V lost 5 bases to trimming and J lost 6 bases, with 11 bases between them. Only in-frame clones appear in the TCRdb table, and some are missing; sequencing was by immunoSEQ multiplex PCR. The sample shows around 250,000 clones, approximately 90% of them seen only once. Participant age was roughly 18 to 89 years, and participants resided in around 24 US areas. Cohorts were based on clinical histories the participants reported. Sequencing used PBMCs or T cells enriched from blood (not recorded which). This sequence joins TRBV7-9 and TRBJ2-4; D not resolved. This receptor was taken from a human donor in a cohort exposed to, infected with or recovered from COVID-19 (not recorded which). The donor label of this sample is uncertain. The CDR3 nucleotides read TGTGCCAGCAGCCCAGCCGACACAAACATTCAGTACTTC. Its translation is CASSPADTNIQYF.